These 14 T cell receptor beta chains share one sample of origin, sequenced in a study of cytomegalovirus exposure and HLA in healthy donors. With 60 Vbeta and 13 Jbeta primers, the PCR was carried out. The assay was immunoSEQ multiplex PCR, and TCRdb's table has in-frame clones only and misses some. Of approximately 300,000 clones detected, 70% to 90% appear once; the ten largest clones hold 2%. Sequenced input: PBMCs. The origin of the receptors is a woman in her thirties or forties in good health and CMV-seropositive.

V is TRBV7-9 and J is TRBJ1-1; unclear D gene. CDR1 SEHNR and CDR2 FQNEAQ come from the germline V gene (reference sequence). This CDR3 region has 15 residues. The germline V and J ends were trimmed by 0 bases and 1 base, with 9 bases remaining between them. The CDR3 nucleotides read TGTGCCAGCAGCTTAGCGGTCGGGGAGAACACTGAAGCTTTCTTT. Protein sequence: CASSLAVGENTEAFF.

The chain is built from TRBV4-1 and TRBJ2-1; no firm D call. Germline CDR1 MGHRA, CDR2 YSYEKL. Trimming shortened V by 0 bases and J by 2 bases, and 14 bases separated the two germline ends. The CDR3 sequence is 17 residues long. In nucleotides, the CDR3 is TGCGCCAGCAGCCAAGATTACGCCGGGTTACCCTACAATGAGCAGTTCTTC. This encodes CASSQDYAGLPYNEQFF.

The chain has TRBV15 and TRBJ1-5; D not certain. The CDR3 covers 13 residues. Germline V CDR1 and CDR2: LNHNV, YYDKDF (reference sequence). Trimming took off 5 bases at V and 7 bases at J, with 12 bases between the two ends. Written as DNA, the CDR3 is TGTGCCACCAGCCCAAGACGGGAGCAGCCCCAGCATTTT. The encoded protein is CATSPRREQPQHF.

The genes are TRBV30 and TRBJ2-3; 11 nucleotides align to TRBD1. The J segment lost 6 bases and the V segment lost 0 bases, leaving 8 bases of the junction unmatched. Germline values: CDR1 GTSNPN, CDR2 SVGIG (reference sequence). The CDR3 runs 16 residues. The CDR3 here is CAWSVGGQGAVDTQYF. As DNA, the CDR3 is TGTGCCTGGAGTGTAGGAGGACAGGGGGCTGTGGATACGCAGTATTTT.

Only a few counts were recorded for this clone. The chain couples TRBV19 to TRBJ2-2; D may be TRBD2 (5 bases). Deletions cut 3 bases from V and 1 base from J, with 9 bases between. The germline V gene has CDR1 LNHDA and CDR2 SQIVND (reference sequence). The CDR3 length is 15 residues. CDR3 in DNA: TGTGCCAGTAGTATCGAGGGTTGGAACACCGGGGAGCTGTTTTTT. Protein product: CASSIEGWNTGELFF.

Here the CDR3 reads CASSLGLEQGETQYF. The CDR3 region has the DNA TGTGCCAGCAGTTTGGGACTAGAGCAAGGAGAGACCCAGTACTTC. V and J are TRBV28 and TRBJ2-5, with 8 bases aligning to TRBD2. Germline CDR1 and CDR2: MDHEN and SYDVKM. The V gene end was trimmed by 3 bases and the J gene end by 4 bases; junction bases not matched to a gene: 7. The CDR3 has 15 residues.

The gene calls are TRBV28 and TRBJ1-5; 8 positions match TRBD1. The CDR3 contains 18 residues. Losses at the gene ends were 3 bases for V and 5 bases for J; bases not matched to a gene: 15. Germline V gene data show CDR1 as MDHEN and CDR2 as SYDVKM. This chain's CDR3 is CASSFGQGLGSLDQPQHF. CDR3 DNA sequence: TGTGCCAGCAGTTTCGGACAGGGTTTGGGGTCACTGGATCAGCCCCAGCATTTT. The entire variable domain, with the rest obtained from reference TRBV28 and TRBJ1-5, is as follows: DVKVTQSSRYLVKRTGEKVFLECVQDMDHENMFWYRQDPGLGLRLIYFSYDVKMKEKGDIPEGYSVSREKKERFSLILESASTNQTSMYLCASSFGQGLGSLDQPQHFGDGTRLSIL.

J is TRBJ2-7 and V is TRBV27, with 9 bases that match TRBD2. Germline CDR1 is MNHEY and CDR2 is SMNVEV (reference sequence). V was pared by 6 bases and J by 1 base, with 7 bases of the junction left unmatched. The CDR3 is made up of 15 amino acids. CDR3 region: CASRWGLAGSYEQYF. The CDR3 DNA reads TGTGCCAGCAGGTGGGGGCTAGCGGGATCCTACGAGCAGTACTTC.

The rearrangement joins TRBV7-2 to TRBJ1-3, with D possibly TRBD1 on 5 matching bases. V lost 5 bases, J lost 0 bases, and 14 bases lay in between. Germline V gene sequence: CDR1 SGHTA, CDR2 FQGNSA. The CDR3 totals 16 residues. DNA of the CDR3: TGTGCCAGCAGCCCTCGGGACTTCAGCTCTGGAAACACCATATATTTT. Protein product: CASSPRDFSSGNTIYF.

The DNA of the CDR3 is TGTGCCAGCACCCGGACTAGCGGGAGCTCTGAGCAGTTCTTC. It encodes CASTRTSGSSEQFF. This chain connects TRBV27 to TRBJ2-1, with 13 bases lining up with TRBD2. Germline CDR1 reads MNHEY; CDR2 reads SMNVEV (reference sequence). The V gene end was trimmed by 7 bases and the J gene end by 9 bases; junction bases not matched to a gene: 6. The CDR3 is 14 amino acids.

The chain joins TRBV6-5 to TRBJ1-1; weak D call: TRBD1 (6 bases). Germline values: CDR1 MNHEY, CDR2 SVGAGI. The V gene lost 2 bases and the J gene lost 5 bases, with 18 bases spanning the gap. CDR3 length: 16 residues. The CDR3 loop reads CASSYRGGSIRTEAFF. CDR3 coding DNA: TGTGCCAGCAGTTACAGGGGGGGGAGTATAAGGACTGAAGCTTTCTTT.

The chain is built from TRBV4-3 and TRBJ2-2; TRBD2 aligns across 12 bases. The length of the CDR3 is 17 residues. The J segment lost 6 bases and the V segment lost 0 bases, leaving 5 bases of the junction unmatched. The germline V gene has CDR1 LGHNA and CDR2 YSLEER. The CDR3 DNA sequence: TGCGCCAGCAGCCAAGATCCTGGGACTAGCGGGTCCGGGGAGCTGTTTTTT. Translating gives CASSQDPGTSGSGELFF.

V gene TRBV10-3 combines with J gene TRBJ1-2; possibly TRBD1 for D (6 bases). CDR1 and CDR2 (germline): ENHRY, SYGVKD. This CDR3 region has 16 residues. V was cut by 0 bases and J by 2 bases, with 13 bases left in between. Written as DNA, the CDR3 is TGTGCCATCAGTGAGTCCGGCGGGGGGCGCAACTATGGCTACACCTTC. Translation gives CAISESGGGRNYGYTF.

The rearrangement links TRBV5-4 to TRBJ2-3; 9 bases align to TRBD2. In germline, CDR1 is SGHNT, CDR2 YYREEE (reference sequence). This CDR3 comprises 16 residues. Trimming cost V 3 bases and J 4 bases; bases outside gene matches: 9. The chain's CDR3 is CASSYPGGRVADTQYF. The CDR3 DNA sequence: TGTGCCAGCAGCTACCCTGGCGGGAGGGTGGCAGATACGCAGTATTTT.